This T cell receptor (beta chain) was retrieved from a study of blood T cell repertoires in COVID-19. Study context: PBMCs, B-cell-depleted T cells, or T cells provided the cDNA or gDNA that made up the material.

Original processing notes: Using reference gene primer amplification, nucleated cell counts were estimated. Some clones are missing from TCRdb's copy, which holds only in-frame ones; the method was immunoSEQ multiplex PCR. V and J calls and clone size follow that table, whereas D and trimming were derived from the DNA. Counted here are tens of thousands of clones, approximately 79% occurring once; the ten biggest clones make up roughly 15%. The sample holds one count of this clone. The CDR3 contains 15 residues. Germline CDR1 MNHEY, CDR2 SVGAGI. V lost 5 bases and J lost 2, with 16 bases in between. This clonotype was obtained from a man aged 65-85 years with active or convalescent COVID-19. Sample: peripheral blood. The chain is built from TRBV6-5 and TRBJ2-7, with a tentative D call TRBD2 (6 bases). In DNA form, the CDR3 reads TGTGCCAGCAGTACCCCGCGCGGGAACACCTACGAGCAGTACTTC. Amino acid sequence: CASSTPRGNTYEQYF.